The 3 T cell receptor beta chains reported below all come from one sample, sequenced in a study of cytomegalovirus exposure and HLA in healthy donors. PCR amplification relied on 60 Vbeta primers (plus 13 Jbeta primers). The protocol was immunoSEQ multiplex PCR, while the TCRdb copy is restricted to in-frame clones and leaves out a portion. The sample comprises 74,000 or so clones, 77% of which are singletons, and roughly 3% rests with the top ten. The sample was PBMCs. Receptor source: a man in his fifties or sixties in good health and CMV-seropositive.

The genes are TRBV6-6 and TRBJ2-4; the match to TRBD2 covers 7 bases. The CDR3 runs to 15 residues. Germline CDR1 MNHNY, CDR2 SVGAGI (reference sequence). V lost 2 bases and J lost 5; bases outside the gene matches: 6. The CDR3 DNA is TGTGCCAGCAGTTACACGGGACTAACCCAAAACATTCAGTACTTC. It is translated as CASSYTGLTQNIQYF.

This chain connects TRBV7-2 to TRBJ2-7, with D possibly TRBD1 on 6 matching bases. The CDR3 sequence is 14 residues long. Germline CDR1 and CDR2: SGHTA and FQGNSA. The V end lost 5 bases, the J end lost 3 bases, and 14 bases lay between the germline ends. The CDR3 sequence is CASSLGQRGYEQYF. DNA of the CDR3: TGTGCCAGCAGCCTCGGACAGAGGGGCTACGAGCAGTACTTC.

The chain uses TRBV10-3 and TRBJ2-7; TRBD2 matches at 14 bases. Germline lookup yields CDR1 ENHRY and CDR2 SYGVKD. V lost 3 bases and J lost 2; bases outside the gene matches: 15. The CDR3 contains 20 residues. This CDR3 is CAISDPSGGTSGSTAYEQYF. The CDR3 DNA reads TGTGCCATCAGTGACCCCTCAGGCGGGACTAGCGGGAGTACGGCCTACGAGCAGTACTTC.